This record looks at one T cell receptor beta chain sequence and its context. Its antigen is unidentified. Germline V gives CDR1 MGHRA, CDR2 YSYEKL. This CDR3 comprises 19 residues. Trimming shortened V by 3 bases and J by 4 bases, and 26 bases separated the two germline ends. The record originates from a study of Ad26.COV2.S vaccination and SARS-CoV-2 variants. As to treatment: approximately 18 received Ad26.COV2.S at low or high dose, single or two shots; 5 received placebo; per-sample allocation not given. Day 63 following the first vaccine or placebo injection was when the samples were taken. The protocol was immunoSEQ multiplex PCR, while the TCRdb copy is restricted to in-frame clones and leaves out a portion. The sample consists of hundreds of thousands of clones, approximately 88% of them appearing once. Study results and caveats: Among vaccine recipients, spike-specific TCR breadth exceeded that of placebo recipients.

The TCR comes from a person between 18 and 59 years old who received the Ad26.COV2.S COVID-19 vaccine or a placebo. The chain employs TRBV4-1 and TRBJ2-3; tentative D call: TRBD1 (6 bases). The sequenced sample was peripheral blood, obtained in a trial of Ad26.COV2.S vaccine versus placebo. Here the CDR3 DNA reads TGCGCCAGCAGCCAGCTAATGGGGGCCCCGGACTTCGGGTCAGATACGCAGTATTTT. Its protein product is CASSQLMGAPDFGSDTQYF.